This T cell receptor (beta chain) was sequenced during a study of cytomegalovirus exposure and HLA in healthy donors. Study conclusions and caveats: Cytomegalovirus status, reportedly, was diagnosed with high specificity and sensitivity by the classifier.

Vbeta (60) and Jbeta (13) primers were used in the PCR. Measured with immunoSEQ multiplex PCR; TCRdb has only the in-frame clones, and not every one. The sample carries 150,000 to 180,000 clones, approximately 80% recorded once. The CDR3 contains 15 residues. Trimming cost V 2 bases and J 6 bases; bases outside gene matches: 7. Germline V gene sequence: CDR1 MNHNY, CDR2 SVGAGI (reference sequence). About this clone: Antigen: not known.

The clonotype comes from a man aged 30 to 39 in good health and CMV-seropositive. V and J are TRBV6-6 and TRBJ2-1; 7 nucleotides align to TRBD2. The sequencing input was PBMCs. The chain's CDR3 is CASSYPGRPSNEQFF. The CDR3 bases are TGTGCCAGCAGTTACCCCGGGAGGCCCTCCAATGAGCAGTTCTTC.